The sequence of this T cell receptor beta chain was determined in a study of blood T cell repertoires in COVID-19 (TCRdb year 2020). Some background on the complete study: Samples covering the acute and convalescent phases of COVID-19 were provided by collaborators in the United States, Italy and Spain. The prospective study material was composed of cDNA or gDNA derived from T cells, B-cell-depleted T cells, or PBMCs. Deeply sampled blood TCRbeta repertoires from subjects exposed to, actively infected with, or recovered from COVID-19 were included in the dataset. A freely available public database, intended as a resource for researchers studying the immune response to SARS-CoV-2, is where the repertoires were released. The samples were drawn from two sources: the first 160 participants of the ongoing ImmuneRACE study, and 1,254 subjects contributed by 6 global collaborators. Sample metadata almost always included a de-identified subject ID, COVID-19 status, age in years and sex. Where available, HLA class I and class II types were obtained from metadata supplied by the sample provider rather than from assay-based typing. The full study reports these points: How much clinical and demographic metadata was included differed by source and by participant, and the metadata was provided uncurated.

The immunoSEQ Assay, a bias-controlled multiplex PCR, was used to amplify TCRbeta CDR3 regions from genomic DNA. Regarding the original processing steps: Nucleated cell counts per sample were estimated from amplification of reference gene primers within the assay. Sequence reads were collapsed and filtered to measure the absolute abundance of every unique TCRbeta CDR3 rearrangement. For each sample, productive Simpson clonality was calculated as the square root of Simpson's diversity index across productive rearrangements. TCRdb provides this immuneACCESS table in a form limited to in-frame rearrangements. Some clones are lacking; in checked studies, under half of them reflect an unresolved V gene, and why the rest are absent is not known. The V and J calls and clone size come from that table; D and trimming were worked out from the DNA. In all, the sample holds around 65,000 clones, and 70% to 85% of those were seen once. Clones ranked in the top ten supply approximately 39% of the sample.

Each collaborating institution followed its own protocols to collect whole blood in K2EDTA tubes. For TCRbeta analysis, collaborators shipped samples in one of three forms: frozen whole blood, isolated PBMCs, or DNA extracted from either of those sample types. Of note for this clone: The target of this receptor is not known. No quality values exist for individual bases; no much larger clone is one base distant.

From its cysteine to its phenylalanine, the CDR3 spans 15 amino acids. The CDR3 DNA has 45 bases and is translated from base 1. Unmatched junction bases come to 6, with V trimmed by 2 bases and J by 1 base. CDR1 and CDR2 were assigned from the germline V gene (reference sequence) as SGHKS and YYEKEE. The clonotype was recovered from a human donor in a cohort sampled during active COVID-19. The rearrangement combines TRBV5-5 with TRBJ2-7, and 7 bases in between align with TRBD2. Input material: peripheral blood. The nucleotides read TGTGCCAGCAGCTTTAGAGCTAGCGGTTCCTACGAGCAGTACTTC. This is translated as CASSFRASGSYEQYF.